This TCR beta chain was obtained from a study of blood T cell repertoires in COVID-19. Overall study: The study drew acute and convalescent COVID-19 samples from the United States, Italy and Spain. T cells, B-cell-depleted T cells, or PBMCs provided the cDNA or gDNA that served as material.

This CDR3 region has 13 residues. Original methodology: How many nucleated cells were present was estimated from reference gene primer amplification. Profiled with immunoSEQ multiplex PCR; TCRdb holds only in-frame clones, not every one. The V and J calls and clone size are taken from that table; D and trimming were inferred from the DNA. The sample lists some 200,000 clones; approximately 81% were seen once. J is TRBJ1-4 and V is TRBV21-1. TRBV21-1 is a pseudogene segment. Sequenced sample: peripheral blood. The TCR comes from a man aged 45-65 years who had recovered from COVID-19. CDR3 bases: TGTGCCCGCCTTTCGGGGACTAATGAAAAACTGTTTTTT. Protein: CARLSGTNEKLFF.